This T cell receptor (beta chain) was retrieved from a study of neurological immune-mediated disorders. There are 15 residues in the CDR3. V was clipped by 1 base and J by 6 bases, with 10 bases between them. Germline V gene sequence: CDR1 LGHDT, CDR2 YNNKEL (reference sequence). TCRdb recomputed calls from the 5' RACE reads with MiXCR, one row per CDR3 protein. This sample carries about 44,000 distinct CDR3 sequences, 20% to 25% of them seen once, and the ten largest clones take roughly 4.7%. Overall study results and limits: The greatest TCR clonal expansion occurred in HTLV-1-associated myelopathy and the least in multiple sclerosis, which fell below healthy controls.

Details on this clonotype: Its target is unknown.

Time point in this sample: technical triplicate 3. The material sequenced was PBMCs. This TCR came from a man aged 55-75 years with HTLV-1-associated myelopathy (HAM/TSP). V usage is TRBV3-1 and J usage is TRBJ1-6, with D perhaps TRBD1 (6 bases). In DNA, the CDR3 is TGTGCCAGCAGCCAAGCCTCCAGGGGTAATTCACCCCTCCACTTT. Its protein is CASSQASRGNSPLHF.